The T cell receptor (beta chain) under discussion was sequenced for a study of blood T cell repertoires in COVID-19. Background on the study: Samples came from the United States, Italy and Spain, spanning acute and convalescent COVID-19. T cells, B-cell-depleted T cells, or PBMCs provided the cDNA or gDNA that served as material.

The Seattle site enrolled patients during active infection and followed them longitudinally. Authors' methods: Reference gene primer amplification yielded estimated nucleated cell counts. TCRdb keeps only in-frame clones here, not all; method: immunoSEQ multiplex PCR. V and J calls and clone size follow that table, whereas D and trimming were derived from the DNA. The sample holds roughly 70,000 clones, approximately 73% seen once. V dropped 1 base and J dropped 12 bases, with 13 bases sitting between them. CDR1 and CDR2 from the germline V gene are DFQATT and SNEGSKA (reference sequence). The CDR3 is 11 amino acids.

The gene calls are TRBV20-1 and TRBJ2-7; weak D call: TRBD2 (5 bases). Sequenced material: peripheral blood. The receptor was isolated from a man between 60 and 75 years old with COVID-19, enrolled during active disease. CDR3 in amino acids: CSARVGGNRYF. For the CDR3, the DNA is TGCAGTGCTAGAGTCGGAGGTAATCGGTACTTC.